The 17 T cell receptor beta chains below come from one sample, sequenced in a study of blood T cell repertoires in COVID-19. Profiling relied on immunoSEQ multiplex PCR, and the TCRdb table lists in-frame clones only, not all of them. The sample lists some 120,000 clones, about four fifths occurring once. Sequenced input: peripheral blood. Every receptor here comes from a man in his sixties with acute or convalescent COVID-19.

The J gene is TRBJ1-2, the V gene TRBV28; weak D call: TRBD1 (5 bases). The germline gives CDR1 MDHEN, CDR2 SYDVKM. The V and J ends lost 5 bases and 4 bases respectively, with 11 bases between them. CDR3 length equals 13 residues. The CDR3, as DNA: TGTGCCAGCAGTGAACAGGCCTTCTATGGCTACACCTTC. Its protein is CASSEQAFYGYTF.

This rearrangement joins TRBV5-8 to TRBJ2-1, with 9 nucleotides matching TRBD2. The junction had 9 bases not matched to a gene; V was cut back by 1 base and J by 4 bases. This CDR3 region has 17 residues. Germline assignment: CDR1 SGHTS and CDR2 YDEGEE. DNA for the CDR3: TGTGCCAGCAGCTTGTTGGGAGCGGGAGGAGCTTACAATGAGCAGTTCTTC. Encoded protein: CASSLLGAGGAYNEQFF.

This rearrangement joins TRBV5-4 to TRBJ2-7, with D possibly matching TRBD1 (6 bases). Trimming removed 0 bases from V and 3 bases from J, with 13 bases in between. CDR1 and CDR2 (germline): SGHNT, YYREEE (reference sequence). The CDR3 has 15 residues. The CDR3 protein is CASSLATGTDYEQYF. As DNA, the CDR3 is TGTGCCAGCAGCTTGGCCACAGGGACCGACTACGAGCAGTACTTC. Supplemented by reference TRBV5-4 and TRBJ2-7, the full variable domain reads ETGVTQSPTHLIKTRGQQVTLRCSSQSGHNTVSWYQQALGQGPQFIFQYYREEENGRGNFPPRFSGLQFPNYSSELNVNALELDDSALYLCASSLATGTDYEQYFGPGTRLTVT.

This chain links TRBV6-5 with TRBJ2-7; 10 bases fit TRBD1. J gave up 9 bases and V 4 bases, and 12 bases lay outside the gene matches. Germline assignment: CDR1 MNHEY and CDR2 SVGAGI. The CDR3 loop spans 15 amino acids. Here the CDR3 DNA reads TGTGCCAGCAGTTCCCCGACAGGGGGCCGGCCGAGGCAGTACTTC. This gives the protein CASSSPTGGRPRQYF.

The chain is built from TRBV5-4 and TRBJ2-1; TRBD2 matches at 9 bases. Germline CDR1 reads SGHNT; CDR2 reads YYREEE (reference sequence). Germline trimming cut 2 bases from V and 4 bases from J; bases unmatched to any gene: 4. The CDR3 loop spans 15 amino acids. CDR3 loop: CASSLAREGYNEQFF. In nucleotides, the CDR3 is TGTGCCAGCAGCTTAGCGCGGGAGGGGTACAATGAGCAGTTCTTC.

The rearrangement links TRBV29-1 to TRBJ1-1, with D hard to call. CDR1 SQVTM and CDR2 ANQGSEA come from the germline V gene. CDR3 length: 10 amino acids. V shed 7 bases and J shed 4 bases, with 7 bases lying between them. CDR3 protein: CSAQTTEAFF. For the CDR3, the DNA is TGCAGCGCACAAACCACTGAAGCTTTCTTT.

This clone was seen more than once but under ten times. V and J are TRBV6-5 and TRBJ1-5; TRBD1 might be the D (6 bases). Germline CDR1 MNHEY, CDR2 SVGAGI. CDR3 length: 12 amino acids. V was shortened by 9 bases and J by 9 bases, with 15 bases between the two germline ends. The CDR3 loop is CASPGQSWPQHF. For the CDR3, the DNA is TGTGCCAGTCCCGGACAGTCCTGGCCCCAGCATTTT.

This chain links TRBV24-1 with TRBJ1-1; 9 nucleotides agree with TRBD1. Germline values: CDR1 KGHDR, CDR2 SFDVKD. The junction had 9 bases not matched to a gene; V was cut back by 3 bases and J by 5 bases. The CDR3 is 16 amino acids. CDR3 bases: TGTGCCACCAGTGATGGGGGACAGGGAGGAAGGACTGAAGCTTTCTTT. Its protein is CATSDGGQGGRTEAFF.

The rearrangement uses TRBV27 and TRBJ1-5; D uncertain. The V end lost 6 bases, the J end lost 4 bases, and 10 bases lay between the germline ends. The CDR3 sequence is 13 residues long. Germline V gene sequence: CDR1 MNHEY, CDR2 SMNVEV (reference sequence). For the CDR3, the DNA is TGTGCCAGCAGCCTGACATGGAATCAGCCCCAGCATTTT. It yields the protein CASSLTWNQPQHF.

This clone came up a few times. Other DNA sequences in this sample translate to the same CDR3. The J gene is TRBJ2-7, the V gene TRBV2; possible D gene TRBD1, 5 bases. Looked up from germline, CDR1 is SNHLY and CDR2 is FYNNEI. V gave up 3 bases and J gave up 5 bases, with 8 bases separating them. The CDR3 contains 12 residues. CDR3 nucleotide sequence: TGTGCCAGCAGTGACAGGGCTCACGAGCAGTACTTC. Translated, it gives CASSDRAHEQYF.

V and J are TRBV30 and TRBJ1-2; D is perhaps TRBD1 (5 bases). The length of the CDR3 is 13 residues. Trimming left V 8 bases short and J 1 base short, with 14 bases between. Germline-derived CDR1 and CDR2 are GTSNPN and SVGIG (reference sequence). CDR3 region: CAAPLRDNYGYTF. Here the CDR3 DNA reads TGTGCCGCGCCCCTCAGGGATAACTATGGCTACACCTTC.

The V call is TRBV2, the J call TRBJ1-2; 7 bases agree with TRBD1. The trim removed 8 bases at V and 8 bases at J, leaving 17 bases unmatched. The germline V gene has CDR1 SNHLY and CDR2 FYNNEI. The CDR3 consists of 15 residues. The CDR3 region has the DNA TGTGCCAGCCAAGGGGAGGACAGGAACTATGTAGGCTACACCTTC. Residues: CASQGEDRNYVGYTF.

CDR3 sequence (DNA): TGTGCCAGCAGCTTAGCGGCTTATAGCGGGAGATTAGGCGAGCAGTACTTC. The encoded protein is CASSLAAYSGRLGEQYF. The chain has TRBV11-1 and TRBJ2-7, with TRBD2 matching 9 bases. This CDR3 comprises 17 residues. The V gene end was trimmed by 0 bases and the J gene end by 6 bases; junction bases not matched to a gene: 12. The germline CDR1 and CDR2 sequences are SGHAT and FQDESV (reference sequence).

The chain has TRBV9 and TRBJ1-1, with D possibly TRBD1 on 5 matching bases. CDR1 SGDLS and CDR2 YYNGEE come from the germline V gene. This CDR3 region has 16 residues. With 4 bases removed from V and 3 bases from J, the gap between germline ends came to 19 bases. The CDR3 DNA reads TGTGCCAGCAGCCCCAGCGGGGCAGGAGGGGACACTGAAGCTTTCTTT. Its protein is CASSPSGAGGDTEAFF.

In its sample, this clone was seen once. The V call is TRBV9, the J call TRBJ2-5; 13 bases are shared with TRBD2. J gave up 5 bases and V 3 bases, and 7 bases lay outside the gene matches. This CDR3 is 16 amino acids long. Germline V gene lookup returns CDR1 SGDLS and CDR2 YYNGEE. The CDR3 is CASSARLAGGLETQYF. For the CDR3, the DNA is TGTGCCAGCAGCGCCCGACTAGCGGGAGGACTGGAGACCCAGTACTTC.

This clone has a handful of counts. The V and J genes are TRBV30 and TRBJ1-6; D gene unclear. The V and J ends lost 3 bases and 13 bases respectively, with 13 bases between them. This CDR3 spans 12 amino acids. The germline gives CDR1 GTSNPN, CDR2 SVGIG (reference sequence). Here the CDR3 DNA reads TGTGCCTGGAGCGAGAGCCACCCCCCCCTCCACTTT. Translated: CAWSESHPPLHF.

This clone was recorded a few times. The chain carries TRBV28 and TRBJ2-3; D not certain. The CDR3 sequence is 13 residues long. CDR1 is MDHEN, CDR2 SYDVKM, per germline. The ends were cut back, 3 bases at V and 1 base at J, with 5 bases in the middle. This CDR3 reads CASSFQGTDTQYF. The CDR3, as DNA: TGTGCCAGCAGTTTCCAGGGCACAGATACGCAGTATTTT.